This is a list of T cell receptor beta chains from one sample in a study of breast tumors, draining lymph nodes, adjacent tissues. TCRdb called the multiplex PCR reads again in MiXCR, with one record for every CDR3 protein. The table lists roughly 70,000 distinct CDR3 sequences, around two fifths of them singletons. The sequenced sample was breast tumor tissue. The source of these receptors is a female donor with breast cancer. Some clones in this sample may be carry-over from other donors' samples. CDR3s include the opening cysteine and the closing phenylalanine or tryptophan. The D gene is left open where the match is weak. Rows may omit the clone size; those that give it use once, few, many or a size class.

CDR3: CASSEINRQGTTNEKLFF
DNA: TGTGCCAGCAGTGAAATCAACAGGCAGGGAACGACTAATGAAAAACTGTTTTTT
J: TRBJ1-4
size: many
V: TRBV2
D: -

CDR3: CSARDRATNEKLFF
DNA: TGCAGTGCTAGAGACAGGGCAACTAATGAAAAACTGTTTTTT
J: TRBJ1-4
size: -
V: TRBV20-1
D: -

CDR3: CASGDRGFGANGLTF
DNA: TGTGCCAGCGGGGACAGGGGCTTTGGGGCCAACGGCCTGACTTTC
J: TRBJ2-6
size: -
V: TRBV2
D: TRBD1

CDR3: CSAEGGSYEQYF
DNA: TGCAGTGCTGAGGGCGGATCCTACGAGCAGTACTTC
J: TRBJ2-7
size: -
V: TRBV20-1
D: -

CDR3: CSASQTGSGEETQYF
DNA: TGCAGTGCTTCGCAGACAGGCTCTGGGGAGGAGACCCAGTACTTC
J: TRBJ2-5
size: medium-sized
V: TRBV20-1
D: -

CDR3: CASTYTTGGPATRSPLHF
DNA: TGTGCCAGCACTTACACAACAGGGGGGCCTGCCACTAGGTCACCCCTCCACTTT
J: TRBJ1-6
size: -
V: TRBV7-8
D: TRBD1

CDR3: CASSDGTAGPKAFF
DNA: TGTGCCAGCAGCGACGGGACAGCCGGCCCGAAAGCTTTCTTT
J: TRBJ1-1
size: -
V: TRBV7-6
D: TRBD1

CDR3: CASSRVGGYQETQYF
DNA: TGTGCCAGTAGTAGGGTGGGGGGCTACCAAGAGACCCAGTACTTC
J: TRBJ2-5
size: -
V: TRBV19
D: -

CDR3: CASSYLGVGYNEQFF
DNA: TGTGCCAGCAGTTACTTGGGGGTAGGTTACAATGAGCAGTTCTTC
J: TRBJ2-1
size: many
V: TRBV6-2/TRBV6-3
D: -

CDR3: CASSLEATQETQYF
DNA: TGTGCCAGCAGTTTAGAGGCTACCCAAGAGACCCAGTACTTC
J: TRBJ2-5
size: many
V: TRBV12-3/TRBV12-4
D: -

CDR3: CASSLTRGRSEQYF
DNA: TGTGCCAGCAGTTTAACCAGGGGGAGGTCCGAGCAGTACTTC
J: TRBJ2-7
size: many
V: TRBV6-5
D: -

CDR3: CASSVAHYEQYF
DNA: TGTGCCAGCAGTGTAGCTCACTACGAGCAGTACTTC
J: TRBJ2-7
size: -
V: TRBV25-1
D: -

CDR3: CATADRAGNTIYF
DNA: TGTGCCACCGCGGACAGGGCTGGAAACACCATATATTTT
J: TRBJ1-3
size: many
V: TRBV19
D: TRBD1

CDR3: CASSMGQGANVLTF
DNA: TGTGCCAGCAGCATGGGGCAGGGGGCCAACGTCCTGACTTTC
J: TRBJ2-6
size: -
V: TRBV7-2
D: -

CDR3: CASSATGENYGYTF
DNA: TGTGCCAGCAGTGCTACGGGAGAAAACTATGGCTACACCTTC
J: TRBJ1-2
size: -
V: TRBV25-1
D: -

CDR3: CASSLPRGYEQYF
DNA: TGTGCCAGCAGCTTGCCGCGGGGATACGAGCAGTACTTC
J: TRBJ2-7
size: many
V: TRBV5-4
D: -

CDR3: CASSLRERGGRYNEQFF
DNA: TGTGCTAGCAGCTTACGAGAGCGGGGGGGCCGCTACAATGAGCAATTCTTC
J: TRBJ2-1
size: -
V: TRBV7-7
D: TRBD2

CDR3: CASSPLSRLETQYF
DNA: TGTGCCAGCAGTCCCCTTTCGAGATTGGAGACCCAGTACTTC
J: TRBJ2-5
size: many
V: TRBV27
D: -

CDR3: CASDTGGTNSPLHF
DNA: TGTGCCAGTGACACAGGGGGAACTAATTCACCCCTCCACTTT
J: TRBJ1-6
size: -
V: TRBV19
D: TRBD1

CDR3: CASSHNGANVLTF
DNA: TGTGCCAGCAGTCACAATGGGGCCAACGTCCTGACTTTC
J: TRBJ2-6
size: -
V: TRBV6-6
D: -

CDR3: CASGQQDRGPPNEKLFF
DNA: TGTGCCAGCGGGCAGCAGGACAGGGGCCCCCCTAATGAAAAACTGTTTTTT
J: TRBJ1-4
size: -
V: TRBV7-8
D: TRBD1

CDR3: CASSSGAYGNSYEQYF
DNA: TGTGCCAGCAGCTCCGGGGCGTATGGCAATTCCTACGAGCAGTACTTC
J: TRBJ2-7
size: once
V: TRBV5-1
D: -

CDR3: CASSEVGQKAFF
DNA: TGCGCCAGCAGTGAGGTTGGACAGAAAGCTTTCTTT
J: TRBJ1-1
size: -
V: TRBV10-1
D: -

CDR3: CASSLVDYHEQFF
DNA: TGTGCCAGCAGCCTCGTCGATTACCATGAGCAGTTCTTC
J: TRBJ2-1
size: many
V: TRBV5-5
D: -

CDR3: CASSSQGLAGWGTGNEQFF
DNA: TGTGCCAGCAGCTCCCAGGGGCTAGCGGGATGGGGAACGGGCAATGAGCAGTTCTTC
J: TRBJ2-1
size: many
V: TRBV11-2
D: TRBD2

CDR3: CASHVRDIPTGELFF
DNA: TGCGCCAGTCACGTAAGGGACATCCCCACCGGGGAGCTGTTTTTT
J: TRBJ2-2
size: many
V: TRBV4-1
D: -

CDR3: CASRSEGFYNEQFF
DNA: TGTGCCAGCCGAAGTGAAGGGTTCTACAATGAGCAGTTCTTC
J: TRBJ2-1
size: -
V: TRBV19
D: -

CDR3: CASSSLQGGRPDTQYF
DNA: TGTGCCAGCAGCTCCCTACAAGGAGGCCGTCCAGATACGCAGTATTTT
J: TRBJ2-3
size: many
V: TRBV7-9
D: -

CDR3: CASSVERDSSYNEQFF
DNA: TGTGCCAGCAGCGTGGAGCGGGATAGCTCCTACAATGAGCAGTTCTTC
J: TRBJ2-1
size: few
V: TRBV3-1
D: TRBD2

CDR3: CASYPGQGANQPQHF
DNA: TGTGCCAGTTATCCGGGACAGGGGGCGAATCAGCCCCAGCATTTT
J: TRBJ1-5
size: many
V: TRBV6-6
D: TRBD1

CDR3: CSARETSGRVWETQRF
DNA: TGCAGTGCTAGAGAGACTAGCGGAAGAGTTTGGGAGACCCAGCGCTTC
J: TRBJ2-5
size: -
V: TRBV20-1
D: TRBD2

CDR3: CASSLDGGTDTQYF
DNA: TGTGCCAGCAGCTTGGACGGGGGTACAGATACGCAGTATTTT
J: TRBJ2-3
size: -
V: TRBV5-4
D: -

CDR3: CASSLDREGSYNEQFF
DNA: TGTGCCAGCAGCTTAGATCGAGAGGGGTCCTACAATGAGCAGTTCTTC
J: TRBJ2-1
size: many
V: TRBV7-6
D: -

CDR3: CASSVALRDSSSPYNEQFF
DNA: TGTGCCAGCAGCGTAGCTCTCCGGGACTCATCCTCCCCCTACAATGAGCAGTTCTTC
J: TRBJ2-1
size: -
V: TRBV9
D: -

CDR3: CASGGVVEQPQHF
DNA: TGTGCCAGCGGGGGGGTGGTGGAACAGCCCCAGCATTTT
J: TRBJ1-5
size: -
V: TRBV6-4
D: -

CDR3: CASSAGRGRVYNEQFF
DNA: TGTGCCAGCAGTGCTGGGCGGGGCAGGGTGTACAATGAGCAGTTCTTC
J: TRBJ2-1
size: -
V: TRBV7-9
D: -

CDR3: CASSLAIGTTQGTGKLFF
DNA: TGTGCCAGCAGCCTAGCGATCGGGACTACCCAGGGCACCGGGAAGCTGTTTTTT
J: TRBJ2-2
size: once
V: TRBV7-6
D: TRBD2

CDR3: CASSANRDSYGNTIYF
DNA: TGTGCCAGCAGCGCCAACCGGGACAGTTATGGAAACACCATATATTTT
J: TRBJ1-3
size: many
V: TRBV7-8
D: TRBD1

CDR3: CASSWRGASGGDEQFF
DNA: TGTGCCAGTAGCTGGAGGGGGGCTAGCGGCGGCGATGAGCAGTTCTTC
J: TRBJ2-1
size: many
V: TRBV19
D: -

CDR3: CASSPGTGYSTEAFF
DNA: TGTGCCAGCAGCCCCGGGACAGGGTATAGTACTGAAGCTTTCTTT
J: TRBJ1-1
size: many
V: TRBV9
D: TRBD1

CDR3: CASSLTGGLGYEQYF
DNA: TGTGCCAGCAGCCTCACGGGGGGCTTGGGGTACGAGCAGTACTTC
J: TRBJ2-7
size: many
V: TRBV7-3
D: -

CDR3: CASSPREGRGTEAFF
DNA: TGTGCCAGCAGCCCTAGGGAGGGCCGGGGCACTGAAGCTTTCTTT
J: TRBJ1-1
size: -
V: TRBV2
D: -

CDR3: CASSLARGLAGVSYNEQFF
DNA: TGTGCCAGCAGCTTAGCGCGGGGACTAGCGGGGGTCTCCTACAATGAGCAGTTCTTC
J: TRBJ2-1
size: many
V: TRBV7-8
D: TRBD2

CDR3: CASSQGSYRGTNEKLFF
DNA: TGCGCCAGCAGCCAAGGAAGTTACAGGGGGACTAATGAAAAACTGTTTTTT
J: TRBJ1-4
size: -
V: TRBV4-3
D: TRBD1

CDR3: CASSLRRGPQETQYF
DNA: TGTGCCAGCAGCTTACGTAGGGGGCCCCAAGAGACCCAGTACTTC
J: TRBJ2-5
size: -
V: TRBV11-3
D: TRBD1

CDR3: CASNPGTGVSNEQFF
DNA: TGTGCCAGCAATCCCGGGACAGGGGTCTCCAATGAGCAGTTCTTC
J: TRBJ2-1
size: -
V: TRBV27
D: TRBD1

CDR3: CASTSGASGGVTGELFF
DNA: TGCGCCAGCACCTCGGGGGCTAGCGGGGGCGTCACCGGGGAGCTGTTTTTT
J: TRBJ2-2
size: -
V: TRBV11-1
D: TRBD2

CDR3: CASSHAGPYDEQFF
DNA: TGTGCCAGCAGTCACGCGGGACCTTACGATGAGCAGTTCTTC
J: TRBJ2-1
size: -
V: TRBV6-5
D: -

CDR3: CASSTGSQRTGELFF
DNA: TGTGCCAGTAGTACAGGGTCACAGCGCACCGGGGAGCTGTTCTTT
J: TRBJ2-2
size: -
V: TRBV19
D: -

CDR3: CASSPRGPLYNEQFF
DNA: TGTGCCAGCAGCCCTAGGGGTCCCCTTTACAATGAGCAGTTCTTC
J: TRBJ2-1
size: many
V: TRBV7-9
D: -

CDR3: CASRRAKGQYEQYF
DNA: TGTGCCAGTAGAAGGGCGAAGGGGCAATACGAGCAGTACTTC
J: TRBJ2-7
size: -
V: TRBV19
D: -

CDR3: CSATRGAGNGYTF
DNA: TGCAGTGCAACGAGGGGGGCCGGGAATGGCTACACCTTC
J: TRBJ1-2
size: once
V: TRBV20-1
D: -